The sequence of this TCR beta chain was determined in a study of blood T cell repertoires in COVID-19. Looking at the study overall: Sources were T cells, B-cell-depleted T cells, or PBMCs; the material itself was cDNA or gDNA.

Trimming stripped 3 bases from V and 8 bases from J, with 11 bases between. CDR1 and CDR2 from the germline V gene are SGHVS and FQNEAQ. The CDR3 loop spans 13 amino acids. Profiled with immunoSEQ multiplex PCR; TCRdb holds only in-frame clones, not every one. The profile shows around 500,000 clones, about 85% of them singletons. This study enrolled people aged 18 to 89 from roughly 22 US geographic areas. This receptor was identified in a woman aged 55-70 years who had recovered from COVID-19. Input material: PBMCs or T cells enriched from blood (not recorded which). This chain connects TRBV7-8 to TRBJ1-5; D unclear. The CDR3 is CASSFVRGEPQHF. The CDR3, as DNA: TGTGCCAGCAGCTTTGTGCGCGGGGAGCCCCAGCATTTT. Drawing the rest from reference TRBV7-8 and TRBJ1-5, the complete variable domain is GAGVSQSPRYKVAKRGQDVALRCDPISGHVSLFWYQQALGQGPEFLTYFQNEAQLDKSGLPSDRFFAERPEGSVSTLKIQRTQQEDSAVYLCASSFVRGEPQHFGDGTRLSIL.